The clone carrying this T cell receptor (beta chain) was counted a few times. Its antigen is not identified. Germline V lookup: CDR1 SNHLY, CDR2 FYNNEI. Trimming cost V 1 base and J 0 bases, with 10 bases left between them. There are 17 residues in the CDR3. The 5'RACE template-switching step produced TCR cDNA and added a universal primer site and UMIs. TCRdb fed the 5' RACE reads into MiXCR, producing one record per CDR3 protein. The data hold some 390,000 distinct CDR3 sequences, with over 15% observed a single time. The data belong to a study of T cells after yellow fever vaccination. Overall study results and limits: A faster peak, day 5 versus 15, was reached by the weaker secondary response.

This chain joins TRBV2 and TRBJ2-6; tentatively, D is TRBD2 (6 bases). The source of this sequence is a man between 18 and 35 years old who received the YFV17D yellow fever vaccine. Sequencing was performed on PBMCs, taken before the yellow fever booster vaccination. Written as DNA, the CDR3 is TGTGCCAGCAGTGAAGGGTGGAGGGGCTCTGGGGCCAACGTCCTGACTTTC. It translates to CASSEGWRGSGANVLTF. Drawing the rest from reference TRBV2 and TRBJ2-6, the complete variable domain is EPEVTQTPSHQVTQMGQEVILRCVPISNHLYFYWYRQILGQKVEFLVSFYNNEISEKSEIFDDQFSVERPDGSNFTLKIRSTKLEDSAMYFCASSEGWRGSGANVLTFGAGSRLTVL.